This T cell receptor beta chain was sequenced in a study of siplizumab effects on memory and regulatory T cells. General study points: About 80-97% of proliferating CD4+ or CD8+ clones had no assignable naive or memory phenotype. Confirmation that proliferating Tregs from siplizumab cultures had suppressive function was not obtained. Memory T cells appeared less diverse than naive cells, which seemed to contribute substantially to alloresponse.

With regard to this clone: Antigen specificity is unknown.

Researchers cocultured the mixed lymphocyte reaction cells at 37°C for approximately six days. In each sample, roughly 100,000 TCR templates were assayed. Sequencing used immunoSEQ multiplex PCR; TCRdb keeps in-frame clones, though not all of them. The sample includes approximately 20,000 clones, 44% seen only once; the top ten take about 5.7%. This TCR was recovered from a human donor in good health; the cells came from an allogeneic mixed lymphocyte reaction. Some clones in this sample may be carry-over from other donors' samples. Sample: CFSE-low (dividing) CD4+ T cells sorted from an allogeneic mixed lymphocyte reaction.

Here the CDR3 reads CASSSSGGPYNEQFF. CDR3 DNA sequence: TGTGCCAGCAGCTCTAGCGGGGGGCCATACAATGAGCAGTTCTTC. V and J are TRBV5-6 and TRBJ2-1; the match to TRBD2 covers 11 bases. Losses at the gene ends were 3 bases for V and 4 bases for J; bases not matched to a gene: 3. The CDR3 spans 15 residues. Per germline, CDR1 SGHDT and CDR2 YYEEEE.